This T cell receptor (beta chain) derives from a study of neurological immune-mediated disorders. Per germline, CDR1 SGHTA and CDR2 FQGNSA. There are 15 residues in the CDR3. Trimming stripped 1 base from V and 2 bases from J, with 9 bases between. The cDNA was produced through 5'RACE with 10-nucleotide random UMIs. Using its own MiXCR run on the 5' RACE reads, TCRdb lists one record per CDR3 protein. The table shows more than 30,000 distinct CDR3 sequences, with around 4.5% occurring only once. Blood bank volunteers in Maryland, USA, served as healthy controls. It was from 2 million PBMCs stored at -80 C that the unsorted libraries were obtained. This clonotype showed up many times.

The chain couples TRBV7-2 to TRBJ1-5; no clear D. The receptor was isolated from a man between 18 and 29 years old in good health. Sequencing was done on a sample of PBMCs. In nucleotides, the CDR3 is TGTGCCAGCAGCTTAGAGGGTATGGGCAATCAGCCCCAGCATTTT. Protein sequence: CASSLEGMGNQPQHF.